This T cell receptor beta chain was sequenced in a study of graft-versus-host responses after intestinal transplantation. The repertoire was sequenced with immunoSEQ multiplex PCR; TCRdb's copy has only in-frame clones and lacks some. The sample yields about 120,000 clones, about 93% seen once. This clone was seen only once. Its specificity is unknown. Study-wide results and limits: Early post-transplant HvG declines were associated with peak circulating GvH clone levels. Those patients showing graft-donor T cell macrochimerism displayed high graft-versus-host to host-versus-graft clonal ratios in allografts.

Germline V gene lookup returns CDR1 MDHEN and CDR2 SYDVKM. The V gene lost 5 bases and the J gene lost 2 bases, with 16 bases spanning the gap. The CDR3 is 15 amino acids. The clonotype comes from a human donor who received an intestinal transplant. Source: unstimulated CD4+ T cells sorted from spleen or lymph node cells, taken before intestinal transplant. This chain links TRBV28 with TRBJ2-7; D possibly corresponds to TRBD2 (6 bases). Here the CDR3 DNA reads TGTGCCAGCAGTCCCCCGGTTGGGAGGACCTACGAGCAGTACTTC. Protein sequence: CASSPPVGRTYEQYF.